Listed here are 16 T cell receptor beta chains from one sample, sequenced in a study of shared clonotypes between healthy human individuals. Here immunoSEQ multiplex PCR was the method, and the copy in TCRdb shows in-frame clones only, minus some. The sample lists roughly 660,000 clones, about 90% occurring once. Input material: memory CD8+ T cells from PBMCs. Specified subset: CD45RO+ cells pooled with CCR7-negative TemRA cells. Receptors were obtained from a man aged 18 to 29 in good health. Some clones in this sample may be carry-over from other donors' samples.

V is TRBV5-4 and J is TRBJ2-7, with D perhaps matching TRBD1 (7 bases). CDR1 and CDR2 (germline): SGHNT, YYREEE (reference sequence). The V and J ends lost 5 bases and 5 bases respectively, with 14 bases between them. The CDR3 sequence is 13 residues long. The chain's CDR3 is CASRTGTVDEQYF. CDR3 in DNA: TGTGCCAGCAGGACAGGGACTGTCGACGAGCAGTACTTC.

The chain recombines TRBV27 with TRBJ1-1; a possible D gene is TRBD1 (6 bases). V lost 7 bases to trimming and J lost 0 bases, with 15 bases between them. The CDR3 contains 15 residues. Germline-derived CDR1 and CDR2 are MNHEY and SMNVEV (reference sequence). The CDR3 nucleotides are TGTGCCAGCACTGCCGGGGGCGGTATGAACACTGAAGCTTTCTTT. It is translated as CASTAGGGMNTEAFF.

The rearrangement joins TRBV7-3 to TRBJ2-1; 11 bases line up with TRBD2. Germline CDR1 is SGHTA and CDR2 is FQGTGA. The junction had 9 bases not matched to a gene; V was cut back by 1 base and J by 4 bases. CDR3 size: 18 residues. The CDR3 loop is CASSLMGTSGESYNEQFF. The CDR3 region has the DNA TGTGCCAGCAGCTTAATGGGGACTAGCGGAGAGAGTTACAATGAGCAGTTCTTC.

The chain joins TRBV18 to TRBJ2-1, with 7 positions matching TRBD2. The V gene's germline CDR1 is KGHSH and CDR2 LQKENI. The CDR3 has 20 amino acids. With V trimmed by 4 bases and J by 6 bases, 24 bases remained unmatched. CDR3 amino acids: CASSLRDARSLAALVNEQFF. In DNA, the CDR3 is TGTGCCAGCTCACTTAGGGACGCCCGGTCGCTAGCGGCCCTCGTCAATGAGCAGTTCTTC.

The chain links TRBV15 to TRBJ1-3, with 9 bases matching TRBD1. CDR3 length equals 16 residues. The V gene end was trimmed by 3 bases and the J gene end by 3 bases; junction bases not matched to a gene: 6. Germline V CDR1 and CDR2: LNHNV, YYDKDF (reference sequence). CDR3 sequence: CATSRDRGSFGNTIYF. The CDR3 DNA reads TGTGCCACCAGCAGGGACAGGGGTTCCTTTGGAAACACCATATATTTT.

The genes are TRBV28 and TRBJ1-5; perhaps TRBD1 as D (6 bases). The V end was cut by 0 bases, the J end by 7 bases, with 10 bases between. Germline CDR1 reads MDHEN; CDR2 reads SYDVKM. The CDR3 is 14 residues long. The DNA of the CDR3 is TGTGCCAGCAGTTTATGGGCAGGGGAGCAGCCCCAGCATTTT. Protein sequence: CASSLWAGEQPQHF.

The chain links TRBV7-8 to TRBJ2-1; perhaps TRBD1 as D (6 bases). V lost 5 bases and J lost 4, with 24 bases in between. CDR1 SGHVS and CDR2 FQNEAQ come from the germline V gene. The CDR3 extends over 18 amino acids. The CDR3 nucleotides are TGTGCCAGCAGCCCGGTCCCGATCGGACAGCTACTATACAATGAGCAGTTCTTC. This codes for CASSPVPIGQLLYNEQFF.

This rearrangement joins TRBV28 to TRBJ2-1, with a weak D call TRBD1 (6 bases). The CDR3 is 13 amino acids. Germline CDR1 reads MDHEN; CDR2 reads SYDVKM. Trimming left V 6 bases short and J 4 bases short, with 10 bases between. The CDR3 is CASRRQVYNEQFF. CDR3 DNA: TGTGCCAGCAGGAGACAGGTTTACAATGAGCAGTTCTTC.

This chain connects TRBV16 to TRBJ2-1, with D possibly being TRBD1 (5 bases). Germline CDR1 is KGHSY and CDR2 is FQNENV. V was shortened by 1 base and J by 8 bases, with 18 bases between the two germline ends. The CDR3 sequence is 16 residues long. CDR3 amino acids: CASSQWGQDLFDEQFF. CDR3 bases: TGTGCCAGCAGCCAATGGGGCCAGGATTTGTTCGATGAGCAGTTCTTC.

The V call is TRBV28, the J call TRBJ2-1; maybe TRBD2 (6 bases). Germline assignment: CDR1 MDHEN and CDR2 SYDVKM. V was pared by 3 bases and J by 8 bases, with 11 bases between. There are 13 residues in the CDR3. The CDR3 coding sequence is TGTGCCAGCAGTTTGGAGGCTAGCGATGAGCAGTTCTTC. Protein: CASSLEASDEQFF. Complete variable domain (other parts from reference TRBV28 and TRBJ2-1): DVKVTQSSRYLVKRTGEKVFLECVQDMDHENMFWYRQDPGLGLRLIYFSYDVKMKEKGDIPEGYSVSREKKERFSLILESASTNQTSMYLCASSLEASDEQFFGPGTRLTVL.

The chain uses TRBV9 and TRBJ2-2; TRBD2 might be the D (6 bases). The CDR3 is 16 amino acids. The ends were cut back, 0 bases at V and 3 bases at J, with 12 bases in the middle. The germline V gene encodes CDR1 SGDLS and CDR2 YYNGEE. The CDR3 sequence is CASSVATWGDTGELFF. The CDR3 coding sequence is TGTGCCAGCAGCGTAGCTACCTGGGGGGACACCGGGGAGCTGTTTTTT. The variable domain in full, with the rest retrieved from reference TRBV9 and TRBJ2-2, is DSGVTQTPKHLITATGQRVTLRCSPRSGDLSVYWYQQSLDQGLQFLIQYYNGEERAKGNILERFSAQQFPDLHSELNLSSLELGDSALYFCASSVATWGDTGELFFGEGSRLTVL.

A note on this clone: The sample carries other DNA sequences with the same CDR3. The chain links TRBV27 to TRBJ2-1; 7 positions agree with TRBD2. V trimming: 3 bases; J trimming: 3 bases; junction bases outside the gene matches: 2. CDR1 is MNHEY and CDR2 is SMNVEV in the germline V gene (reference sequence). The CDR3 length is 14 residues. CDR3 in amino acids: CASSLAGVYNEQFF. CDR3 sequence (DNA): TGTGCCAGCAGTTTGGCGGGAGTCTACAATGAGCAGTTCTTC.

This chain connects TRBV28 to TRBJ1-2; a weak D match, TRBD1 (5 bases). Trimming took off 3 bases at V and 5 bases at J, with 16 bases between the two ends. CDR3 size: 15 residues. Germline-derived CDR1 and CDR2 are MDHEN and SYDVKM. The CDR3 coding sequence is TGTGCCAGCAGTTTCCAGGGACTGGCTGGTTATGGCTACACCTTC. Translating it yields CASSFQGLAGYGYTF.

The chain employs TRBV28 and TRBJ2-3; no clear D gene. CDR1 MDHEN and CDR2 SYDVKM come from the germline V gene. The ends were cut back, 4 bases at V and 0 bases at J, with 14 bases in the middle. The CDR3 covers 16 residues. The CDR3 DNA reads TGTGCCAGCAGTTATACCAGCTTACCTAGCACAGATACGCAGTATTTT. It is translated as CASSYTSLPSTDTQYF.

The chain couples TRBV9 to TRBJ1-2; D possibly corresponds to TRBD1 (6 bases). CDR3 length: 14 residues. From germline, CDR1 is SGDLS and CDR2 YYNGEE. Trimming took off 0 bases at V and 8 bases at J, with 14 bases between the two ends. The DNA for the CDR3 is TGTGCCAGCAGCGTAGCACAGGGTTCGAAAGGCTACACCTTC. Its translation is CASSVAQGSKGYTF.

This clone occurred once. The rearrangement uses TRBV7-9 and TRBJ2-3, with D possibly TRBD2 on 6 matching bases. With the DNA end fitting TRBJ2-1 better, the J assignment may be wrong. This CDR3 comprises 15 residues. CDR1 and CDR2 (germline): SEHNR, FQNEAQ (reference sequence). CDR3 sequence: CASSDWIGEVNEQFF. The CDR3 DNA follows: TGTGCCAGCAGCGATTGGATAGGGGAGGTGAATGAGCAGTTCTTC.